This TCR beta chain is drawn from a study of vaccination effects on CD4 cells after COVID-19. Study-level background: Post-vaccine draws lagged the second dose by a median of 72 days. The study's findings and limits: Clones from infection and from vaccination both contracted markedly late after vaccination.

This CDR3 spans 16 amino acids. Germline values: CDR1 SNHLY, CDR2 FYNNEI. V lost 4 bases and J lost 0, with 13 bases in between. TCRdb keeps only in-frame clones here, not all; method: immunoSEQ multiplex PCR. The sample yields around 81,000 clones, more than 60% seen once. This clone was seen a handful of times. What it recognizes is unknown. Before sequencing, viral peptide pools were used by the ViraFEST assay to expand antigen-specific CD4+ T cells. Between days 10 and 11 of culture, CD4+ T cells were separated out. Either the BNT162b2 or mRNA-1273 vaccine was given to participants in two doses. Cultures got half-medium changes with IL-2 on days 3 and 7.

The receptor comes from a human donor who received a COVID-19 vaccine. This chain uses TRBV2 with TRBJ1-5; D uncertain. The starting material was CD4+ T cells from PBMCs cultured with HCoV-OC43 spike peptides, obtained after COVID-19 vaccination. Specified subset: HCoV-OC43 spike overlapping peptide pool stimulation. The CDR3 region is CASSGPVTYSNQPQHF. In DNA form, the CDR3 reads TGTGCCAGCAGTGGACCCGTCACGTATAGCAATCAGCCCCAGCATTTT.